Shown below are 16 T cell receptor beta chains from a single sample sequenced in a study of cytomegalovirus exposure and HLA in healthy donors. PCR amplification relied on 60 Vbeta primers (plus 13 Jbeta primers). Measured with immunoSEQ multiplex PCR; TCRdb has only the in-frame clones, and not every one. Of fewer than 180,000 clones in the sample, roughly 77% were seen once. Material: PBMCs. The receptors derive from a human donor in good health.

The rearrangement links TRBV10-2 to TRBJ2-2, with TRBD1 identical over 8 bases. This CDR3 has 14 residues. With V trimmed by 1 base and J by 7 bases, 2 bases remained unmatched. CDR1 and CDR2 (germline): WSHSY, SAAADI. This CDR3 reads CASSEYRGIGELFF. CDR3 bases: TGCGCCAGCAGTGAGTACAGGGGGATCGGGGAGCTGTTTTTT.

The genes are TRBV5-1 and TRBJ1-5; 11 nucleotides line up with TRBD1. CDR1 and CDR2 (germline): SGHRS, YFSETQ. V lost 6 bases and J lost 6; bases outside the gene matches: 2. The CDR3 is made up of 13 amino acids. The CDR3 DNA follows: TGCGCCAGCAAGGGACAGGGGGTTCAGCCCCAGCATTTT. It is translated as CASKGQGVQPQHF.

The chain couples TRBV5-4 to TRBJ2-5, with 8 bases identical to TRBD2. This CDR3 is 15 amino acids long. The junction had 4 bases not matched to a gene; V was cut back by 0 bases and J by 3 bases. Germline lookup yields CDR1 SGHNT and CDR2 YYREEE (reference sequence). CDR3 loop: CASSLVGRAEETQYF. CDR3 DNA sequence: TGTGCCAGCAGCTTGGTCGGGAGGGCCGAAGAGACCCAGTACTTC.

This clone turned up a few times. This sequence joins TRBV7-9 and TRBJ2-3; 9 bases line up with TRBD1. V lost 3 bases and J lost 6; bases outside the gene matches: 7. Germline loops: CDR1 SEHNR, CDR2 FQNEAQ (reference sequence). The CDR3 spans 15 residues. CDR3 nucleotides: TGTGCCAGCAGCTTGGGACAGGGCCAGATGGATACGCAGTATTTT. Protein product: CASSLGQGQMDTQYF.

The chain is built from TRBV14 and TRBJ1-1, with D possibly being TRBD1 (5 bases). Germline V CDR1 and CDR2: SGHDN, FVKESK. Trimming stripped 3 bases from V and 6 bases from J, with 14 bases between. The CDR3 has 14 residues. In DNA form, the CDR3 reads TGTGCCAGCAGCCACCACATAGGGGTATCTGAAGCTTTCTTT. As protein: CASSHHIGVSEAFF.

The CDR3 coding sequence is TGTGCCAGTAGTATGTCACTAGCGGTAAACGAGCAGTACTTC. Its translation: CASSMSLAVNEQYF. V gene TRBV19 combines with J gene TRBJ2-7; TRBD2 aligns across 8 bases. Trimming took 3 bases from V and 5 from J; bases not matched to a gene: 6. CDR1 is LNHDA and CDR2 is SQIVND in the germline V gene (reference sequence). There are 14 residues in the CDR3.

The chain combines TRBV15 with TRBJ2-3; a weak D match, TRBD2 (6 bases). Germline V CDR1 and CDR2: LNHNV, YYDKDF (reference sequence). The V gene lost 3 bases and the J gene lost 2 bases, with 12 bases spanning the gap. CDR3 length: 15 residues. The DNA for the CDR3 is TGTGCCACCAGCAGGGGGGGTGACCCCACAGATACGCAGTATTTT. Its translation is CATSRGGDPTDTQYF.

This clone appeared a few times. This chain's CDR3 is CASSIGLAGYYEQYF. The CDR3 coding sequence is TGTGCCAGTAGTATCGGACTAGCGGGGTACTACGAGCAGTACTTC. The chain combines TRBV19 with TRBJ2-7, with 12 positions matching TRBD2. The CDR3 covers 15 residues. Germline CDR1 reads LNHDA; CDR2 reads SQIVND (reference sequence). Trimming at V came to 3 bases and at J to 3 bases, leaving 3 bases not matched to a gene.

V is TRBV2 and J is TRBJ2-7; D is ambiguous. With 2 bases removed from V and 0 bases from J, the gap between germline ends came to 11 bases. CDR3 length: 15 residues. The germline gives CDR1 SNHLY, CDR2 FYNNEI. CDR3 DNA sequence: TGTGCCAGCAGTGAAATCATCTGGAGCTCCTACGAGCAGTACTTC. The encoded protein is CASSEIIWSSYEQYF.

This clone occurred a few times. V is TRBV6-1 and J is TRBJ2-7; TRBD1 is a possible D gene (5 bases). Germline lookup yields CDR1 MNHNS and CDR2 SASEGT. The V and J ends lost 6 bases and 0 bases respectively, with 12 bases between them. The CDR3 consists of 14 residues. The CDR3 loop reads CASRRQDTSYEQYF. DNA for the CDR3: TGTGCCAGCAGGCGCCAGGACACCTCCTACGAGCAGTACTTC.

The rearrangement links TRBV4-1 to TRBJ2-1, with TRBD2 identical over 7 bases. The ends lost 1 base at V and 0 bases at J; junction bases unmatched: 3. This CDR3 contains 16 residues. Germline-derived CDR1 and CDR2 are MGHRA and YSYEKL. CDR3 loop: CASSQAGGSSYNEQFF. The CDR3 nucleotides are TGCGCCAGCAGCCAAGCGGGCGGGAGCTCCTACAATGAGCAGTTCTTC.

The chain is built from TRBV4-3 and TRBJ1-3; D uncertain. CDR1 and CDR2 from the germline V gene are LGHNA and YSLEER. V lost 1 base to trimming and J lost 2 bases, with 12 bases between them. The CDR3 is made up of 16 amino acids. In nucleotides, the CDR3 is TGCGCCAGCAGCCAAGGTGCCGGGTGGGCTGGAAACACCATATATTTT. It is translated as CASSQGAGWAGNTIYF.

The chain recombines TRBV9 with TRBJ1-4, with D hard to call. The germline V gene encodes CDR1 SGDLS and CDR2 YYNGEE. V was clipped by 0 bases and J by 8 bases, with 11 bases between them. CDR3 length equals 14 residues. CDR3: CASSVGGIREKLFF. The CDR3 DNA sequence: TGTGCCAGCAGCGTAGGAGGGATTCGGGAAAAACTGTTTTTT.

The J gene is TRBJ2-5, the V gene TRBV5-5; possible D gene TRBD2, 5 bases. The V end lost 4 bases, the J end lost 5 bases, and 18 bases lay between the germline ends. CDR3 length: 15 residues. CDR1 and CDR2 from the germline V gene are SGHKS and YYEKEE (reference sequence). The DNA of the CDR3 is TGTGCCAGCAGCCCGTCGGGTAAGGGCGGGGAGACCCAGTACTTC. It is translated as CASSPSGKGGETQYF.

The V call is TRBV4-1, the J call TRBJ2-1, with 7 bases matching TRBD2. Trimming cost V 4 bases and J 5 bases; bases outside gene matches: 20. CDR3 length: 19 amino acids. Germline CDR1 is MGHRA and CDR2 is YSYEKL. CDR3: CASSRNRGVLGEAHNEQFF. The CDR3 DNA is TGCGCCAGCAGCCGGAACCGGGGGGTGCTGGGGGAAGCCCACAATGAGCAGTTCTTC.

A few counts support this clone. This chain connects TRBV6-5 to TRBJ1-1, with TRBD1 as a possible D gene (5 bases). The ends were cut back, 3 bases at V and 1 base at J, with 15 bases in the middle. Germline V CDR1 and CDR2: MNHEY, SVGAGI. This CDR3 has 16 residues. The CDR3 loop reads CASSYGEGQPNTEAFF. The CDR3 nucleotides are TGTGCCAGCAGTTATGGGGAGGGGCAGCCGAACACTGAAGCTTTCTTT.